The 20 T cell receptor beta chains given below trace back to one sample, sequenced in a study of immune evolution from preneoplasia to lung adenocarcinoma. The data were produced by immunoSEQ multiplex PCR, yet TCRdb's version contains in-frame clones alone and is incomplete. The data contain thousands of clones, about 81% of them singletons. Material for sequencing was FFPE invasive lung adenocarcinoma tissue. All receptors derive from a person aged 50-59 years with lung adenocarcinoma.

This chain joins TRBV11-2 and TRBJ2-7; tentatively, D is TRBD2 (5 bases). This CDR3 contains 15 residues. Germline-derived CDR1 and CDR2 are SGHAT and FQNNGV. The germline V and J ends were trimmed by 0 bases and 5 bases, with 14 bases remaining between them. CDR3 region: CASSLEGRGSHEQYF. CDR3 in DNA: TGTGCCAGCAGCTTAGAAGGTAGAGGGTCCCACGAGCAGTACTTC.

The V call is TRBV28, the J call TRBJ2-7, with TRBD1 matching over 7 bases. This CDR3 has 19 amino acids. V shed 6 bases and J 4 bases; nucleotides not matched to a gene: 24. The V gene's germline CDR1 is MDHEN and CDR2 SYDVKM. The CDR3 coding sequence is TGTGCCAGCAGCTCTCTTATGGGTAGGGGGCGCTCCGTGGGGTACGAGCAGTACTTC. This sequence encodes CASSSLMGRGRSVGYEQYF.

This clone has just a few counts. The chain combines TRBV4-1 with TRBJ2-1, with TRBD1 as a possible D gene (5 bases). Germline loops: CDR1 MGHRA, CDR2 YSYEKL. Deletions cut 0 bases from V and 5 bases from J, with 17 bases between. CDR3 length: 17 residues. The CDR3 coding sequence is TGCGCCAGCAGCCAAGATTCGAGCTGGGGCCAGCACAATGAGCAGTTCTTC. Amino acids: CASSQDSSWGQHNEQFF.

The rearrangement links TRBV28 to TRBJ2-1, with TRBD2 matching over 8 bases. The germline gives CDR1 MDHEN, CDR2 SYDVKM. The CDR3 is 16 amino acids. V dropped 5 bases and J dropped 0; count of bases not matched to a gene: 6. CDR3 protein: CASSTTSASSYNEQFF. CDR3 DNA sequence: TGTGCCAGCAGTACGACTAGCGCAAGCTCCTACAATGAGCAGTTCTTC.

CDR3 DNA sequence: TGTGCCAGCACCTTTACGGGAGCCAGAAACACCGGGGAGCTGTTTTTT. This codes for CASTFTGARNTGELFF. V and J are TRBV7-9 and TRBJ2-2, with a possible D match to TRBD2 (6 bases). Per the germline V gene, CDR1 is SEHNR and CDR2 is FQNEAQ (reference sequence). The CDR3 is 16 amino acids. Deletions cut 7 bases from V and 2 bases from J, with 17 bases between. Full variable domain (rest looked up from reference TRBV7-9 and TRBJ2-2): DTGVSQNPRHKITKRGQNVTFRCDPISEHNRLYWYRQTLGQGPEFLTYFQNEAQLEKSRLLSDRFSAERPKGSFSTLEIQRTEQGDSAMYLCASTFTGARNTGELFFGEGSRLTVL.

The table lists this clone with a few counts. The CDR3 region is CASSPTGEKETQYF. DNA for the CDR3: TGTGCCAGCTCACCGACAGGGGAAAAAGAGACCCAGTACTTC. The chain couples TRBV18 to TRBJ2-5; TRBD1 agrees at 8 bases. Germline CDR1 KGHSH, CDR2 LQKENI. This CDR3 contains 14 residues. V lost 3 bases, J lost 3 bases, and 3 bases stayed unmatched.

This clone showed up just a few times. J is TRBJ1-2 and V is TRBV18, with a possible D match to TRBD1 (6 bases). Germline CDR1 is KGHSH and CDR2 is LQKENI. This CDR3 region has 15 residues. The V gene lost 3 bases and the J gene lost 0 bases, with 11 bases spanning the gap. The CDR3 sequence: CASSPMDRSNYGYTF. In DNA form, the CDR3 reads TGTGCCAGCTCACCGATGGACAGATCTAACTATGGCTACACCTTC. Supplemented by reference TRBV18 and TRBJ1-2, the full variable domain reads NAGVMQNPRHLVRRRGQEARLRCSPMKGHSHVYWYRQLPEEGLKFMVYLQKENIIDESGMPKERFSAEFPKEGPSILRIQQVVRGDSAAYFCASSPMDRSNYGYTFGSGTRLTVV.

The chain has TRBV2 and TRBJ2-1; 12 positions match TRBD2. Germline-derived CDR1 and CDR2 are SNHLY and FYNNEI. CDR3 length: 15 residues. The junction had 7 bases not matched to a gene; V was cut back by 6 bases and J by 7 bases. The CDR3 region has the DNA TGTGCCAGCAGGGTACTAGCGGGAGGTGGTAATGAGCAGTTCTTC. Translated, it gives CASRVLAGGGNEQFF. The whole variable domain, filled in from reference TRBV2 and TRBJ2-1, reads EPEVTQTPSHQVTQMGQEVILRCVPISNHLYFYWYRQILGQKVEFLVSFYNNEISEKSEIFDDQFSVERPDGSNFTLKIRSTKLEDSAMYFCASRVLAGGGNEQFFGPGTRLTVL.

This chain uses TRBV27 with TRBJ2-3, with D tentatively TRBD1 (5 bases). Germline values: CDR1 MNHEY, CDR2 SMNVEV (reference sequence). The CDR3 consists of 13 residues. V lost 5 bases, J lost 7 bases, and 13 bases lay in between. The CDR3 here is CASSRGQENTQYF. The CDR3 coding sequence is TGTGCCAGCAGTAGGGGCCAAGAAAATACGCAGTATTTT.

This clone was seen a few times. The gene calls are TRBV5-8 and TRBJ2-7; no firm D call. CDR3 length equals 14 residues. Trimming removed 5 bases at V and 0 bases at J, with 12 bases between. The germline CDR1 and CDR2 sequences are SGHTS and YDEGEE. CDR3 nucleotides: TGTGCCAGCAGTCCTTGGGTAGCCTCCTACGAGCAGTACTTC. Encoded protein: CASSPWVASYEQYF.

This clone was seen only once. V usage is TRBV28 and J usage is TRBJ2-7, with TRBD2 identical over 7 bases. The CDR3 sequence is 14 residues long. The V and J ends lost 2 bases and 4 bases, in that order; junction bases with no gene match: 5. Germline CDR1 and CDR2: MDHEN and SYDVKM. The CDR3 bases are TGTGCCAGCAGTTTAGGGACTACCGTATACGAGCAGTACTTC. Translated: CASSLGTTVYEQYF.

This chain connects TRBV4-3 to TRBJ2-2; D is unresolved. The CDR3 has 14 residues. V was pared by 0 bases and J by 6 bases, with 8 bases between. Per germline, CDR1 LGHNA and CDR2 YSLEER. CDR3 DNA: TGCGCCAGCAGCCAAGAGGGTAGTCCCGGGGAGCTGTTTTTT. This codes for CASSQEGSPGELFF.

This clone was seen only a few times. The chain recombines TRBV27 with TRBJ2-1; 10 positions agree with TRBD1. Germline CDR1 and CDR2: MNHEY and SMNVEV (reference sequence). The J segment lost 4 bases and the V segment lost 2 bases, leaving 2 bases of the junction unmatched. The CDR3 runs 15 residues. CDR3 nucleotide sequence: TGTGCCAGCAGTTTAGGGACAGGGGCGTACAATGAGCAGTTCTTC. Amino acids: CASSLGTGAYNEQFF.

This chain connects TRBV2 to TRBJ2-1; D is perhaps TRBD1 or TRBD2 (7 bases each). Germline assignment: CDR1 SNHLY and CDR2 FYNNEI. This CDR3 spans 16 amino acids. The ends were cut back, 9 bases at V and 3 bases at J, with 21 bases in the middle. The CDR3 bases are TGTGCCAGTGCTTACAGGGGAGGGGGGAACTACAATGAGCAGTTCTTC. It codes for CASAYRGGGNYNEQFF. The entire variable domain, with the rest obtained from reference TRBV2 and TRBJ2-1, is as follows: EPEVTQTPSHQVTQMGQEVILRCVPISNHLYFYWYRQILGQKVEFLVSFYNNEISEKSEIFDDQFSVERPDGSNFTLKIRSTKLEDSAMYFCASAYRGGGNYNEQFFGPGTRLTVL.

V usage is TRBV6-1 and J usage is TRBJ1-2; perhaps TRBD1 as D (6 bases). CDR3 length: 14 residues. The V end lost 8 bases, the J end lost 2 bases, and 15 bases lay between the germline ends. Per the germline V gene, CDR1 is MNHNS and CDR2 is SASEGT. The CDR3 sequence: CASGSGGANYGYTF. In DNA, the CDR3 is TGTGCCAGCGGGTCGGGGGGGGCGAACTATGGCTACACCTTC.

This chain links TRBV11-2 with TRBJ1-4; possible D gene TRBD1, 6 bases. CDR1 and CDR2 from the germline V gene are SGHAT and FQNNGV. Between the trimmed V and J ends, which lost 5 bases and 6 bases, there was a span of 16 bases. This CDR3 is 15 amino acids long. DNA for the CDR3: TGTGCCAGCAGCCTTTCGACAGGAGCCTATGAAAAACTGTTTTTT. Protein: CASSLSTGAYEKLFF.

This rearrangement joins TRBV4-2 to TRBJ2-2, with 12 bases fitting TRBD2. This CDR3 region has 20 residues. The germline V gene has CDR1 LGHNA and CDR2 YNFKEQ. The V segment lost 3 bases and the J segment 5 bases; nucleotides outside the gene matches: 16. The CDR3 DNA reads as TGTGCCAGCAGCCAGACCCATACTCGACTAGCGGGAGAAATAACCGGGGAGCTGTTTTTT. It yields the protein CASSQTHTRLAGEITGELFF.

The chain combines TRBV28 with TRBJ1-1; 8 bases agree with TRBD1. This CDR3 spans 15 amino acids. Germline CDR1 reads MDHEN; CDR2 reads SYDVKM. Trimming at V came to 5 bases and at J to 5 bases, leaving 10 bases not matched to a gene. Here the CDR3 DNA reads TGTGCCAGCAGTCCCCCATCAGGGGGCGCGACTGAAGCTTTCTTT. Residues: CASSPPSGGATEAFF.

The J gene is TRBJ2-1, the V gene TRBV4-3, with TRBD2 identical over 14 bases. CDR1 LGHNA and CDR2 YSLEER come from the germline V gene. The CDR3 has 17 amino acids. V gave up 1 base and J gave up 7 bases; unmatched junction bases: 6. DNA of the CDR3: TGCGCCAGCAGCCAAGGGACCGGGACTAGCGGGAGAAATGAGCAGTTCTTC. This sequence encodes CASSQGTGTSGRNEQFF.

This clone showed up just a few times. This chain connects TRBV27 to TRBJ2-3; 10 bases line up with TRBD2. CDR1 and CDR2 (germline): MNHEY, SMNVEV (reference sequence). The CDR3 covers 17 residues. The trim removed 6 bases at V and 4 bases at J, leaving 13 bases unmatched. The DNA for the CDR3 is TGTGCCAGCAGGGTAATGGCTAGCGGGAGTTATTCAGATACGCAGTATTTT. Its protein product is CASRVMASGSYSDTQYF.